The table lists the clone carrying this T cell receptor (beta chain) with many counts. This sample is part of a study of neurological immune-mediated disorders. In the study overall: Among the approximately 34 patients with multiple sclerosis, some 31 were relapsing-remitting, while 3 were secondary progressive.

cDNA was made by 5'RACE with 10-nucleotide random UMIs. The output of every sequencing run exceeded 170 million TCR-beta sequences, derived from 15-18 subjects. TCRdb passed the 5' RACE reads through MiXCR, listing each CDR3 protein once. Here the sample spans tens of thousands of distinct CDR3 sequences, around 3.4% being singletons. Germline V gene sequence: CDR1 DFQATT, CDR2 SNEGSKA (reference sequence). The junction had 6 bases not matched to a gene; V was cut back by 1 base and J by 2 bases. This CDR3 spans 18 amino acids. The unsorted libraries had their origin in 2 million PBMCs stored at -80 C.

The clonotype originates from a woman aged 50 to 60 with multiple sclerosis. The rearrangement links TRBV20-1 to TRBJ2-3; 16 nucleotides agree with TRBD2. Sequenced input: PBMCs. DNA for the CDR3: TGCAGTGCTAGAGGCCCGGGACTAGCGGGGGGGTTCACAGATACGCAGTATTTT. It yields the protein CSARGPGLAGGFTDTQYF.